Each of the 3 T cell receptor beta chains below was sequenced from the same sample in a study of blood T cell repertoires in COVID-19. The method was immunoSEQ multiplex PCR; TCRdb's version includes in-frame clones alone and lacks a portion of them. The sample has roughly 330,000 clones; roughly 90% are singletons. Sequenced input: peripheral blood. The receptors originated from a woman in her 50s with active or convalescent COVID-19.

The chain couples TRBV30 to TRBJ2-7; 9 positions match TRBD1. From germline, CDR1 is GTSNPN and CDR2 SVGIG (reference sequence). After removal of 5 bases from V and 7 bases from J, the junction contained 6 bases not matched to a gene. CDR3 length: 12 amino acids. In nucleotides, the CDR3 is TGTGCCTGGGGGACAGGGAACAGAGAGCAGTACTTC. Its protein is CAWGTGNREQYF. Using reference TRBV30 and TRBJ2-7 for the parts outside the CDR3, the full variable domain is SQTIHQWPATLVQPVGSPLSLECTVEGTSNPNLYWYRQAAGRGLQLLFYSVGIGQISSEVPQNLSASRPQDRQFILSSKKLLLSDSGFYLCAWGTGNREQYFGPGTRLTVT.

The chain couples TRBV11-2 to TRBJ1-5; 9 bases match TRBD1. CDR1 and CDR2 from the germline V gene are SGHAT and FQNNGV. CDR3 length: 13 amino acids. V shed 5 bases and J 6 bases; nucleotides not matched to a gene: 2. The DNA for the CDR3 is TGTGCCAGCAGCCCGGGACAGGGTCAGCCCCAGCATTTT. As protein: CASSPGQGQPQHF.

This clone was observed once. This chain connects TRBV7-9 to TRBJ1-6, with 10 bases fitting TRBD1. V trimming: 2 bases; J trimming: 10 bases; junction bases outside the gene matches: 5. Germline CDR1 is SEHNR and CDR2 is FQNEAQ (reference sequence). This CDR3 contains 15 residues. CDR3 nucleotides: TGTGCCAGCAGCTTATCGGGACAGGGGTCCTCACCCCTCCACTTT. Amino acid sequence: CASSLSGQGSSPLHF.